The rows below give T cell receptor beta chains drawn from one sample of a study of T cells after yellow fever vaccination. TCRdb itself ran the 5' RACE reads through MiXCR, one entry per CDR3 protein. This table holds around 400,000 distinct CDR3 sequences, roughly 12% found once. Sequences were derived from PBMCs, sampled on the day of the first yellow fever vaccination. The receptor set was obtained from a man aged 18-30 years who received the YFV17D yellow fever vaccine. Each CDR3 is given with its conserved first and last residue. A D gene is named only where the DNA matches it firmly. The size of a clone is reported for some rows only, either as once, few or many, or as a class for expanded clones.

j_call,v_call,d_call,clone_size,cdr3_nt,cdr3_aa
TRBJ2-5,TRBV6-2/TRBV6-3,-,few,TGTGCCAGCAGGGAGACTAGTACGTGGGAGTACTTC,CASRETSTWEYF
TRBJ1-5,TRBV20-1,TRBD1,few,TGCAGTGCTAGAGACAGACAGGGGGCGACGCCCCAGCATTTT,CSARDRQGATPQHF
TRBJ2-3,TRBV24-1,TRBD1,few,TGTGCCACCGCAACGGGACAGGGAACAGATACGCAGTATTTT,CATATGQGTDTQYF
TRBJ1-1,TRBV7-2,-,few,TGTGCCAGCAGCTTAATTGGGGGCTTAAACACTGAAGCTTTCTTT,CASSLIGGLNTEAFF
TRBJ2-5,TRBV6-2/TRBV6-3,TRBD2,-,TGTGCCAGCAGTGCTAGCGGGGGGGAAGAGACCCAGTACTTC,CASSASGGEETQYF
TRBJ2-7,TRBV9,-,many,TGTGCCAGCAGCGTAGCGCCCTCGGACTTCGCATACGAGCAGTACTTC,CASSVAPSDFAYEQYF
TRBJ1-1,TRBV29-1,-,-,TGCAGCGTTGAAGCACTCACCTTTGAAGCTTTCTTT,CSVEALTFEAFF
TRBJ2-3,TRBV5-1,-,-,TGCGCCAGCAGCTTTTGGGACACAGATACGCAGTATTTT,CASSFWDTDTQYF
TRBJ2-2,TRBV11-2,-,-,TGTGCCAGCAGCTCTACTACCACCGGGGAGCTGTTTTTT,CASSSTTTGELFF
TRBJ2-3,TRBV10-3,-,-,TGTGCCATCAGAGCCCGGGGTGATACGCAGTATTTT,CAIRARGDTQYF
TRBJ1-3,TRBV4-1,-,few,TGCGCCAGCAGGGCAAACGGACAGGGAAACACCATATATTTT,CASRANGQGNTIYF
TRBJ2-5,TRBV5-6,-,-,TGTGCCAGCAGCTTCGTGGGGGGCGCCCAAGAGACCCAGTACTTC,CASSFVGGAQETQYF
TRBJ1-2,TRBV29-1,TRBD1,-,TGCAGCGCGGGACAGGGACCTAACTATGGCTACACCTTC,CSAGQGPNYGYTF